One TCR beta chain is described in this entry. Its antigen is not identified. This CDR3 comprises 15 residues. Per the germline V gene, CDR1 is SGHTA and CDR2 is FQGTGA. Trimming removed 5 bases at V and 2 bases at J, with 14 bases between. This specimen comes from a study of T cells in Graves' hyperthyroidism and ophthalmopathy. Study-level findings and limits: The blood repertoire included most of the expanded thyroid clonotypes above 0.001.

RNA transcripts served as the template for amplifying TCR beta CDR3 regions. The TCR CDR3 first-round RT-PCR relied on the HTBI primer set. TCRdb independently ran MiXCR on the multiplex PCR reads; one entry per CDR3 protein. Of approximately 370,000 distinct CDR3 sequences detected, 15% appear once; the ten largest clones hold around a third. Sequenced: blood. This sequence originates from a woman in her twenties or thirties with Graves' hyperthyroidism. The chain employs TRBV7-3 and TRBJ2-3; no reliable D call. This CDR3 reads CASSPLWAPTDTQYF. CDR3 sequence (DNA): TGTGCCAGCAGCCCCCTATGGGCTCCCACAGATACGCAGTATTTT.